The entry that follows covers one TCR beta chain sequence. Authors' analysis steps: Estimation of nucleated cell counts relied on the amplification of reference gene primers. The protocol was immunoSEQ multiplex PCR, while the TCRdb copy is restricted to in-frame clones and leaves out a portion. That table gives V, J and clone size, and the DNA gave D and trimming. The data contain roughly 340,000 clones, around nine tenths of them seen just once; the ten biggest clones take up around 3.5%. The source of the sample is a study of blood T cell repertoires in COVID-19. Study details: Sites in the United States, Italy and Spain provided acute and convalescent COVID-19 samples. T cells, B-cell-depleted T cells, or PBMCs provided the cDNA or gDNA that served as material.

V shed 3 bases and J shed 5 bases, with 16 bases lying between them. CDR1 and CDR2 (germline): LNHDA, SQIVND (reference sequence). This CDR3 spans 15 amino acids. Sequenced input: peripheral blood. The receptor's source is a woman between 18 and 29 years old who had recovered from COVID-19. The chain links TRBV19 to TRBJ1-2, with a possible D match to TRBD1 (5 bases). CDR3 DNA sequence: TGTGCCAGTAGTATGGGGACTCTCGCGGAGTATGGCTACACCTTC. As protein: CASSMGTLAEYGYTF.